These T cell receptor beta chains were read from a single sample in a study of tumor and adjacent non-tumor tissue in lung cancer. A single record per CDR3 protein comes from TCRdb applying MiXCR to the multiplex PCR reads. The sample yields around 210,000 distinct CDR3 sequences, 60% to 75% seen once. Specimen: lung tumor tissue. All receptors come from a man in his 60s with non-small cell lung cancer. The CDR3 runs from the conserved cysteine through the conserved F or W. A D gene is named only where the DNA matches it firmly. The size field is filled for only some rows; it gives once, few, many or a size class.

cdr3_nt: TGCAGTGCTAGAGCAGAGAGTAACAATGAGCAGTTCTTC
cdr3_aa: CSARAESNNEQFF
j_call: TRBJ2-1
clone_size: many
v_call: TRBV20-1
d_call: NA

cdr3_nt: TGCAGTGCTAGAGATGGGCAGGGTAGCATTGAAGCTTTCTTT
cdr3_aa: CSARDGQGSIEAFF
j_call: TRBJ1-1
clone_size: NA
v_call: TRBV20-1
d_call: NA

cdr3_nt: TGTGCCAGCAGCTTGGGACTAGCGGGACCCGGGCAGTACTTC
cdr3_aa: CASSLGLAGPGQYF
j_call: TRBJ2-7
clone_size: NA
v_call: TRBV7-9
d_call: TRBD2

cdr3_nt: TGCGCCAGCATAGAATCGCAAGAGACCCAGTACTTC
cdr3_aa: CASIESQETQYF
j_call: TRBJ2-5
clone_size: NA
v_call: TRBV10-1
d_call: NA

cdr3_nt: TGTACCAGCAGCCCCGACAGAGCCAACAACATTCAGTACTTC
cdr3_aa: CTSSPDRANNIQYF
j_call: TRBJ2-4
clone_size: NA
v_call: TRBV11-2
d_call: NA

cdr3_nt: TGTGCCAGCAGTTACGGGAGTTCGGGGGGCTATAATTACAATGAGCAGTTCTTC
cdr3_aa: CASSYGSSGGYNYNEQFF
j_call: TRBJ2-1
clone_size: NA
v_call: TRBV6-5
d_call: NA

cdr3_nt: TGTGCCAGTAGCTTGACGCAGGGACGGGCTTTCTTT
cdr3_aa: CASSLTQGRAFF
j_call: TRBJ1-1
clone_size: NA
v_call: TRBV5-6
d_call: NA

cdr3_nt: TGCGCCAGCAGCCAAGAGATGACGGGGGTGCGGCCCCAGCATTTT
cdr3_aa: CASSQEMTGVRPQHF
j_call: TRBJ1-5
clone_size: many
v_call: TRBV4-1
d_call: NA

cdr3_nt: TGTGACAGCAGTTTCCGGGCGGGGAACACCGGGGAGCTGTTTTTT
cdr3_aa: CDSSFRAGNTGELFF
j_call: TRBJ2-2
clone_size: NA
v_call: TRBV12-3/TRBV12-4
d_call: NA

cdr3_nt: TGCGCCAGCAGTGAAGGGTGCTCCTATAATTCACCCCTCCACTTT
cdr3_aa: CASSEGCSYNSPLHF
j_call: TRBJ1-6
clone_size: NA
v_call: TRBV10-2
d_call: NA

cdr3_nt: TGCAGTGCTAGAGAACCGCTAGCGGATGAGCAGTACTTC
cdr3_aa: CSAREPLADEQYF
j_call: TRBJ2-7
clone_size: few
v_call: TRBV20-1
d_call: TRBD2

cdr3_nt: TGCGCCAGCAGCCGATCAGGGGAAGGTAATTCACCCCTCAACTTT
cdr3_aa: CASSRSGEGNSPLNF
j_call: TRBJ1-6
clone_size: NA
v_call: TRBV4-1
d_call: NA

cdr3_nt: TGCAGTGCTAGAGATTCTAGCGGGGGGGACACCGGGGAGCTGTTTTTT
cdr3_aa: CSARDSSGGDTGELFF
j_call: TRBJ2-2
clone_size: few
v_call: TRBV20-1
d_call: TRBD2

cdr3_nt: TGTGCCACCAGTGATGGAGGTACCGCAACTAATGAAAAACTGTTTTTT
cdr3_aa: CATSDGGTATNEKLFF
j_call: TRBJ1-4
clone_size: NA
v_call: TRBV24-1
d_call: NA

cdr3_nt: TGCACCATCAGCCAAGTAATAAGCGGAGCAAGCATAGATACGCAGTATTTT
cdr3_aa: CTISQVISGASIDTQYF
j_call: TRBJ2-3
clone_size: once
v_call: TRBV4-3
d_call: NA

cdr3_nt: TGCAGTGCTCAGGGGGGTAGCACTGAAGCTTTCTTT
cdr3_aa: CSAQGGSTEAFF
j_call: TRBJ1-1
clone_size: many
v_call: TRBV20-1
d_call: TRBD1

cdr3_nt: TGCAGCGTTGTAATCTCTGGAAACATCATATATTTT
cdr3_aa: CSVVISGNIIYF
j_call: TRBJ1-3
clone_size: NA
v_call: TRBV29-1
d_call: NA

cdr3_nt: TGCAATGCTAGAGCTGTTAGTCCAGAGACCCAGTACTTC
cdr3_aa: CNARAVSPETQYF
j_call: TRBJ2-5
clone_size: NA
v_call: TRBV20-1
d_call: NA

cdr3_nt: TGTGCCAGCAGTTTAGCAGGGAGGATACGGGGCTACACCTTC
cdr3_aa: CASSLAGRIRGYTF
j_call: TRBJ1-2
clone_size: NA
v_call: TRBV28
d_call: NA

cdr3_nt: TGTGCCAGCATCCCGCCTAGCGGGACCAACAATGAGCAGTTCTTC
cdr3_aa: CASIPPSGTNNEQFF
j_call: TRBJ2-1
clone_size: NA
v_call: TRBV11-3
d_call: TRBD2

cdr3_nt: TGTGCCAGCAGCTTAGATTTGGGGGATGAGCAGTTCTTC
cdr3_aa: CASSLDLGDEQFF
j_call: TRBJ2-1
clone_size: few
v_call: TRBV11-3
d_call: NA

cdr3_nt: TGCAGTGCTAGAGCTAACGGACTAGCGGGACCCCCTAATGAGCAGTTCTTC
cdr3_aa: CSARANGLAGPPNEQFF
j_call: TRBJ2-1
clone_size: few
v_call: TRBV20-1
d_call: TRBD2

cdr3_nt: TGCGCCAGCAGCCAAGATGGGGACACTGAAGCTTTCTTT
cdr3_aa: CASSQDGDTEAFF
j_call: TRBJ1-1
clone_size: NA
v_call: TRBV4-3
d_call: NA

cdr3_nt: TGCATTGCTAGAGACCATGGACGGCGGTTAGGAGGCTACACCTTC
cdr3_aa: CIARDHGRRLGGYTF
j_call: TRBJ1-2
clone_size: NA
v_call: TRBV20-1
d_call: NA

cdr3_nt: TGTGCCAGCAGTGCAAACCTTACTCGTCAGCCCCAGCATTTT
cdr3_aa: CASSANLTRQPQHF
j_call: TRBJ1-5
clone_size: few
v_call: TRBV12-3/TRBV12-4
d_call: NA

cdr3_nt: TGCAGTGCTCTCATCCAGGGATACTATGGCATCACCTTC
cdr3_aa: CSALIQGYYGITF
j_call: TRBJ1-2
clone_size: NA
v_call: TRBV20-1
d_call: NA

cdr3_nt: TGTGCCAGCAGCTTGGACAGACTACAAGAGACCCGGTATTTC
cdr3_aa: CASSLDRLQETRYF
j_call: TRBJ2-5
clone_size: NA
v_call: TRBV11-1
d_call: NA

cdr3_nt: TGTGCCAGCGGTGAACCCAGGGTGAACACTGAAGTTTTCTTT
cdr3_aa: CASGEPRVNTEVFF
j_call: TRBJ1-1
clone_size: NA
v_call: TRBV6-1
d_call: NA

cdr3_nt: TGTGCCAGCAGCTCCGAAATTAGCACAGATACGCAGTATTTT
cdr3_aa: CASSSEISTDTQYF
j_call: TRBJ2-3
clone_size: NA
v_call: TRBV7-9
d_call: NA

cdr3_nt: TGTGCCAGCTGCCGGGGCCCAGTTACGCAGTATTTT
cdr3_aa: CASCRGPVTQYF
j_call: TRBJ2-3
clone_size: NA
v_call: TRBV7-9
d_call: NA

cdr3_nt: TGTGCCAGCAGTCCCCCTGGACTAGCGGGGGGCAACAGGGAGCTGTTTTTT
cdr3_aa: CASSPPGLAGGNRELFF
j_call: TRBJ2-2
clone_size: NA
v_call: TRBV12-3/TRBV12-4
d_call: TRBD2

cdr3_nt: TGTGCCTGGAGTGGAACCGTGGCCCCTAACTATGGCTACACCTTC
cdr3_aa: CAWSGTVAPNYGYTF
j_call: TRBJ1-2
clone_size: few
v_call: TRBV30
d_call: NA

cdr3_nt: TGTGCCAGCAGCTTGGGAGCAGGGAGAGTGAACACTGAAGCTTTCTTT
cdr3_aa: CASSLGAGRVNTEAFF
j_call: TRBJ1-1
clone_size: few
v_call: TRBV5-8
d_call: NA